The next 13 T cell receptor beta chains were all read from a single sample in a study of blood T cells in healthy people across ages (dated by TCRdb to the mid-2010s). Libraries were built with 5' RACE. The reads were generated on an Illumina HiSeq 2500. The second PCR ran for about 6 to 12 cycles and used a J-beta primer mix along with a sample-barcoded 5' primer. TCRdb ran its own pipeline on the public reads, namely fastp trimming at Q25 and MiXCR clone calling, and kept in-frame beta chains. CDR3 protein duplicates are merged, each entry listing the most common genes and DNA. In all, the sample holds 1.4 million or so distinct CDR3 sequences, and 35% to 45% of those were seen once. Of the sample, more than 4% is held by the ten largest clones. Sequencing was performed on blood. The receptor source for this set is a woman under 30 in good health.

CDR3 region: CASHVLDRHTF. The DNA of the CDR3 is TGTGCCAGCCACGTCTTGGACCGCCACACCTTC. This chain connects TRBV28 to TRBJ1-2; D is uncertain. With 8 bases removed from V and 12 bases from J, the gap between germline ends came to 16 bases. The CDR3 is 11 amino acids. Germline-derived CDR1 and CDR2 are MDHEN and SYDVKM.

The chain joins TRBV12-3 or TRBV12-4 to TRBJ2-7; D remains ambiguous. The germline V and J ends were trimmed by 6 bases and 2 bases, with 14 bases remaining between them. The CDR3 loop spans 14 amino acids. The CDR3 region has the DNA TGTGCCAGCAGCAAAAGGCTCCTAACCTACGAGCAGTACTTC. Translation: CASSKRLLTYEQYF.

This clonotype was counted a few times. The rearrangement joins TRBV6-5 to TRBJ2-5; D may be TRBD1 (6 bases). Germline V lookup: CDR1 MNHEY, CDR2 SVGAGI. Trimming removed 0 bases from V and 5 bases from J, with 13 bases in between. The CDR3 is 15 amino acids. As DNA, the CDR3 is TGTGCCAGCAGTTACTCGATGGGGGCTGGCGAGACCCAGTACTTC. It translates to CASSYSMGAGETQYF.

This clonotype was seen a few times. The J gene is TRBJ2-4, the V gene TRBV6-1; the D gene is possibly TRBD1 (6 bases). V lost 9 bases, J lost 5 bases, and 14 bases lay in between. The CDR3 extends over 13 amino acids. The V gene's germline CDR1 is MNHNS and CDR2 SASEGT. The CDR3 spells CASTRQAENIQYF. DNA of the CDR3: TGTGCCAGTACTCGACAGGCGGAAAACATTCAGTACTTC.

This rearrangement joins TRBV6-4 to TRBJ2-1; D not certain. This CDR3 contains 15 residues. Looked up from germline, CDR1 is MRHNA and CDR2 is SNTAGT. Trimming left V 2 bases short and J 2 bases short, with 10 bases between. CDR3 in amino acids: CASSDAHGPYNEQFF. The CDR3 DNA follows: TGTGCCAGCAGTGACGCGCACGGGCCCTACAATGAGCAGTTCTTC.

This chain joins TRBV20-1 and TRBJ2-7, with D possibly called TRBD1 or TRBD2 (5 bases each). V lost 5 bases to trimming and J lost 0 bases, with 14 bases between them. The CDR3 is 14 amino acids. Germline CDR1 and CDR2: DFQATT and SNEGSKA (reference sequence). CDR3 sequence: CSAPGRGLSYEQYF. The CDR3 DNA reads TGCAGTGCTCCCGGTCGGGGCCTCTCCTACGAGCAGTACTTC.

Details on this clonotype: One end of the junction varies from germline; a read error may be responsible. In DNA form, the CDR3 reads TGTGCCAGCAGAGGGACTAGCGGGGGGCCAGAGGCCCAGTACTTC. It is translated as CASRGTSGGPEAQYF. V gene TRBV6-1 combines with J gene TRBJ2-5; 15 bases align to TRBD2. Germline V gene data show CDR1 as MNHNS and CDR2 as SASEGT. This CDR3 is 15 amino acids long.

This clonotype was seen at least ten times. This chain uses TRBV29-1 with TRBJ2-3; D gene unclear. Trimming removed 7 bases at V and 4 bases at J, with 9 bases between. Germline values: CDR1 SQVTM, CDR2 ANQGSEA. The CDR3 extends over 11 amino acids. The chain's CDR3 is CSGRDSDTQYF. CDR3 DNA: TGCAGCGGCCGAGACTCAGATACGCAGTATTTT.

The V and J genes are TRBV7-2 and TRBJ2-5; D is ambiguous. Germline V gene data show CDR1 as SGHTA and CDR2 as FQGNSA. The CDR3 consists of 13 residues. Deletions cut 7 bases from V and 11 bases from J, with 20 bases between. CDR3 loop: CASNPEDPYKQYF. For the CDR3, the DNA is TGTGCCAGCAACCCCGAGGACCCTTACAAGCAGTACTTC.

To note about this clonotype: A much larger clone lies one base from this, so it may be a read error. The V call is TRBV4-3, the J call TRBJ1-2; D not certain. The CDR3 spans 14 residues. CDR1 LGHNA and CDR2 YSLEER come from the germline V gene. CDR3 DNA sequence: TGCGCCAGCAGCCAAGAACGGGGTAACTATGGCTACATCTTC. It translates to CASSQERGNYGYIF.

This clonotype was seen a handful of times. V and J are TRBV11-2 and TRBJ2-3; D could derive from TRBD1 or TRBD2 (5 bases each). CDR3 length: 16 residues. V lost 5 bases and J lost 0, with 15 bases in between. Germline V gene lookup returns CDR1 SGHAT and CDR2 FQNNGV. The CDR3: CASSLGTVFSTDTQYF. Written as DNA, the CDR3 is TGTGCCAGCAGCCTCGGGACCGTCTTTAGCACAGATACGCAGTATTTT.

The CDR3 loop is CASSHGTVTPEQFF. In DNA, the CDR3 is TGCGCCAGCAGCCACGGGACGGTGACACCGGAGCAGTTCTTC. The chain uses TRBV4-1 and TRBJ2-1; D is perhaps TRBD1 or TRBD2 (5 bases each). V was cut by 3 bases and J by 10 bases, with 16 bases left in between. Germline assignment: CDR1 MGHRA and CDR2 YSYEKL. The CDR3 has 14 amino acids.

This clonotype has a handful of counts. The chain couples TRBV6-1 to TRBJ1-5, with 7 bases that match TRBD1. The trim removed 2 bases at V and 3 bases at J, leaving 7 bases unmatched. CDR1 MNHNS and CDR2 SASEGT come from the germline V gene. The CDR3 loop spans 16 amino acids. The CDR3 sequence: CASSEFPDRFNQPQHF. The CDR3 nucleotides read TGTGCCAGCAGTGAATTTCCGGACAGGTTCAATCAGCCCCAGCATTTT.